This T cell receptor beta chain was retrieved from a study of shared clonotypes between healthy human individuals. CDR1 MDHEN and CDR2 SYDVKM come from the germline V gene. The CDR3 covers 15 residues. Trimming cost V 5 bases and J 7 bases; bases outside gene matches: 7. Here immunoSEQ multiplex PCR was the method, and the copy in TCRdb shows in-frame clones only, minus some. This table has over 2 million clones, 85% to 95% appearing once. The sequenced sample was naive CD4+ T cells from PBMCs. This sample's subset: CD45RA+ positively selected. The clonotype comes from a man aged 18-30 years in good health. Some clones in this sample may be carry-over from other donors' samples. The chain couples TRBV28 to TRBJ2-2, with TRBD1 matching 10 bases. In nucleotides, the CDR3 is TGTGCCAGCAGTGCCCCGGGACAGGGGCACGGGGAGCTGTTTTTT. As protein: CASSAPGQGHGELFF.